The clone carrying this T cell receptor (beta chain) was counted ten times or more. As yet, its antigen is unknown. This sample is part of a study of CD8 T cells in ankylosing spondylitis. The study, taken as a whole, reports: What seemed typical of ankylosing spondylitis blood was a TCR beta motif built from 8 or 9 highly homologous variants.

V lost 4 bases, J lost 10 bases, and 5 bases stayed unmatched. The CDR3 is made up of 15 amino acids. Each CDR3 protein is one row after TCRdb ran MiXCR on the 5' RACE reads. The sample consists of fewer than 550,000 distinct CDR3 sequences, approximately 5% of them appearing once. Sample: blood, either unsorted or a sorted T cell fraction (not recorded which). This TCR was sampled from a male donor with ankylosing spondylitis. The chain combines TRBV12-3 or TRBV12-4 with TRBJ2-3, with TRBD2 identical over 16 bases. The CDR3 sequence: CASSWGLAGGPAQYF. The CDR3 DNA reads TGTGCCAGCAGTTGGGGACTAGCGGGGGGGCCTGCGCAGTATTTT.